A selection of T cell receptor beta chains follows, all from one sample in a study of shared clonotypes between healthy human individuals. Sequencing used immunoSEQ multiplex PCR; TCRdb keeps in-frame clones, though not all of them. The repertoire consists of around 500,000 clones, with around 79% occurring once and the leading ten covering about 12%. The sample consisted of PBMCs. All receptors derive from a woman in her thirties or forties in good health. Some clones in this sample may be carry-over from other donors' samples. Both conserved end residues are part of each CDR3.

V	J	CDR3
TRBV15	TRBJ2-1	CASEGTSGSTEQFF
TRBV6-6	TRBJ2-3	CASRAGTGAGDTQYF
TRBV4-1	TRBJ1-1	CASSQELGQAYTEAFF
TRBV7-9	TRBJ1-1	CASSSGQGKNTEAFF
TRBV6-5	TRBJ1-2	CASSYPKGGYTF
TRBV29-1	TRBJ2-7	CSVRPSSYEQYF
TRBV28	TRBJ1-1	CASSSHPAEAFF
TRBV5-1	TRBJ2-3	CASSSGLAVSTDTQYF
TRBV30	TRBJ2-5	CAWSVPGGSETQYF
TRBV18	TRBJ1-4	CASSPDRMGKVLFF